The T cell receptor beta chain under discussion was sequenced for a study of CD8 T cells in Susac syndrome. The table lists this clonotype with many counts. The target antigen is unknown. One junction end disagrees with the germline gene, perhaps due to a read error. Study observations and caveats: The study recognized that its TCR sequencing and HLA analysis covered a relatively small number of individuals.

Reverse transcription of roughly 0.5 to 1 ug RNA was performed with random hexamers. TCRdb re-called the immunoSEQ multiplex PCR reads with MiXCR, one entry per CDR3 protein. Of about 430,000 distinct CDR3 sequences in the sample, about 85% were seen once. This CDR3 has 13 amino acids. The V gene's germline CDR1 is SGHRS and CDR2 YFSETQ. The TCR originated in a human donor with multiple sclerosis. The chain uses TRBV5-1 and TRBJ1-1; D not certain. Sequencing was carried out using CD8+ T cells from PBMCs. The CDR3 DNA is TGTGCCAGCAGCTTAGGTGGGGTTACTGAAGCTTTCTTT. Amino acids: CASSLGGVTEAFF.